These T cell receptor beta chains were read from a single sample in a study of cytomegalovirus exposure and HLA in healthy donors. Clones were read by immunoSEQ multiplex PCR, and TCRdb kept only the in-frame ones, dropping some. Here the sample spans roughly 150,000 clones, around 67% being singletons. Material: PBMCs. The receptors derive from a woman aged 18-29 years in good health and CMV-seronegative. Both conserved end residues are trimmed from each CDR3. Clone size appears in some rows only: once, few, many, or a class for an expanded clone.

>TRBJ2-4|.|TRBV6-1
ALLLGDRVNSQY
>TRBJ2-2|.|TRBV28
ASSRDRDGTGELF
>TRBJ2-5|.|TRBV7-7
ASSSAAEEETQY
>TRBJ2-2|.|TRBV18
ASSPPGGTGELF
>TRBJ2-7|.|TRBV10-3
ASSDGGAYEQY
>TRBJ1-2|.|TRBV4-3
ASSPRRMQNYGYT
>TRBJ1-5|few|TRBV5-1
ASSLAAGGNQPQH
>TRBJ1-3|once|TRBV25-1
ASGQGARNTIY
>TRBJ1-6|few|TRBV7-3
ASSRDSYNSPLH
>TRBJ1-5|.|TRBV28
ASSSTGLGNQPQH
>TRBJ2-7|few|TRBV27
ASSAGGSYEQY
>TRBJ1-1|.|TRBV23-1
ASSRWTGRRTEAF
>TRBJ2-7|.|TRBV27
ASSRTGDHEQY
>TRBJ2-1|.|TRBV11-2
ASSLGRDTYNEQF
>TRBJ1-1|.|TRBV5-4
ASSLASSGNTEAF
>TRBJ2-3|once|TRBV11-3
ASSVGTSGTDTQY
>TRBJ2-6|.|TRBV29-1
SVEDLPGTGANGLT
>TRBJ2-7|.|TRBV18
ASSPGVAYEQY
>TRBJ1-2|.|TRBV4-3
ASSQALNRGANYGYT
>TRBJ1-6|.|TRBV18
ASSPGQGTPLH
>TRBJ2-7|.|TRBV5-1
ASSWQGGEQY
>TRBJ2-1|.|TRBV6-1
ASSADGGSYNEQF
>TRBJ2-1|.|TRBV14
ASSQRGRNNEQF
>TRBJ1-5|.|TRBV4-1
ASSQDLAQGGKGNQPQH
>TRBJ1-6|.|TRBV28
ASITGGTGSSPLH
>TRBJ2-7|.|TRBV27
ASRSVTYEQY
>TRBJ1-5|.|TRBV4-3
ASSQDRAASQH
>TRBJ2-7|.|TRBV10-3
AISTSGGSSYEQY
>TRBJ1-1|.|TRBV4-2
ASSQMRAVMNTEAF
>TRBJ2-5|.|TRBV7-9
ASSFGQGSETQY
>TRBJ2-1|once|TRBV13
ASSQPTSGGAYEQF
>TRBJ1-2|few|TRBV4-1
ASSQASTGRYGYT
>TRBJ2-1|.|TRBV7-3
ASSLTPPSGGDEQF
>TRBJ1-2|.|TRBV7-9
ASSPGWTDYGYT
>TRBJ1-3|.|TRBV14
ASSQRGSNLADTIY
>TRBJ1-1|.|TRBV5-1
ASSSATGGVAEAF
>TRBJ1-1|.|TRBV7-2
ASSPRTGGFTEAF
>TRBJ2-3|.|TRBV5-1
ASSFGQDTDTQY
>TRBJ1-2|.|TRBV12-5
ASGVGTSSGGYT
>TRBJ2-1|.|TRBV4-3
ASSQDLAGSSYNEQF
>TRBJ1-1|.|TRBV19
ASSQVNTEAF
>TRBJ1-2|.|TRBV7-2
ASSLDFSYGYT
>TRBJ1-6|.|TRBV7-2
ASSPDTNSPLH
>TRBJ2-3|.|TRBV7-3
ASSPSGGAADTQY
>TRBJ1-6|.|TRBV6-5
ASSYSAYRNSPLH
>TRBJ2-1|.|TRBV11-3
ASSSGTGVNEQF
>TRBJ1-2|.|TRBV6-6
ATTEEGFYGYT
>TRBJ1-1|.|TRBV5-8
ASSSRDRPSGKAF
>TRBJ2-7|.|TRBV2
ARRRAPEGEQY
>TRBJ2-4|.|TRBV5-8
ASSQDRVDIQY
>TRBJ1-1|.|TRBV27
ASILTGGTEAF
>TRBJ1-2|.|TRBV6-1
ASSSGQLLGYT
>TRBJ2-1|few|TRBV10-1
ASSSGQGWSNEQF
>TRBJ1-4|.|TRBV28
ASSAGTGDEKLF
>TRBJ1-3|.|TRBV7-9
ASSPADRNSGNTIY
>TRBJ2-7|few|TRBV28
ASSPTSGGYEQY
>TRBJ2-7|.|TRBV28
ASSFIGVHEQY